Listed below are T cell receptor beta chains from one sample, sequenced in a study of T-cell memory formation after mild COVID-19. TCRdb redid the calling of the 5' RACE reads with MiXCR, one entry per CDR3 protein. The sample holds under 300,000 distinct CDR3 sequences; roughly a tenth are singletons and the top ten take under 25%. The sequenced material came from PBMCs or a T cell subset sorted from them (not recorded which). The receptor set was obtained from a man between 18 and 29 years old who had mild COVID-19 (a few samples of this study predate the infection). Cell type and time point are not known. Both conserved end residues are trimmed from each CDR3.

V	J	length	CDR3
TRBV6-5	TRBJ1-2	11	ASSYRQKSGYT
TRBV6-2/TRBV6-3	TRBJ1-4	10	ASSYSGAGLF
TRBV24-1	TRBJ2-3	14	ATSDFLGALTDTQY
TRBV6-1	TRBJ1-6	14	ASSEDRSSYNSPLH
TRBV7-6	TRBJ2-2	14	ASSSGQGRGTGELF
TRBV27	TRBJ1-6	12	ASSPGLNNSPLH
TRBV7-8	TRBJ1-1	15	ASSPARDSGRNTEAF
TRBV12-3/TRBV12-4	TRBJ2-3	14	ASSLFGTRAQITQY
TRBV20-1	TRBJ2-3	16	SARAVAGGRTSTDTQY
TRBV5-8	TRBJ2-7	11	ASRLGRTYEQY
TRBV29-1	TRBJ2-3	8	SARTDAQY
TRBV6-6	TRBJ1-6	12	ASSYGGEDSPLH